The text below deals with one T cell receptor beta chain. Its recognized antigen is unknown. Nothing much larger sits one base from this clone, and base qualities are not available. This specimen belongs to a study of cytomegalovirus exposure and HLA in healthy donors (dated by TCRdb to the late 2010s). Looking at the study overall: According to a later analysis, one platform produced both the 100 to 150 validation repertoires and the approximately 660 repertoires of the first cohort. The aim of the study was to test whether cataloging public T cell receptors could identify signatures of past pathogen exposure. In addition to the first cohort of about 650 subjects, a separate validation cohort of about 120 different subjects was used. To predict cytomegalovirus infection status, the study combined high-throughput TCR immunosequencing, statistical association of individual TCRs with disease status, and machine learning.

Here is what the overall study found, with its caveats: A later analysis had no HLA typing for the validation cohort, so co-occurrence there was scored across all 130 or so repertoires. A total of roughly 160 TCR beta chains were listed by the study as associated with cytomegalovirus. A few of the identified cytomegalovirus-associated TCR beta chains were confirmed in vitro to be specific for cytomegalovirus antigens. According to the authors, the approach could potentially be generalized to other disease states and immunological phenotypes. Of the cluster scores, around 95% were above 0 in a later analysis, which found that TCRs clustered in the first cohort also tended to co-occur in the approximately 120 validation repertoires. Cytomegalovirus status was reported to be diagnosed by the classifier with high specificity and sensitivity in both the original and validation cohorts. Most TCR sequences were seen in very few donors, while some public TCRs were found in many individuals.

Libraries were built with the immunoSEQ multiplex PCR assay. On the study's bioinformatics: A statistical classification framework was developed to diagnose cytomegalovirus status using the catalog of TCR beta chain sequences. TCRdb took over this immuneACCESS table, retaining in-frame rearrangements with V and J assigned. Such tables are incomplete; in checked studies, under half of the missing clones stem from an unresolved V gene, and the remainder is unexplained. The V and J calls and the clone size are those of that table, but D and trimming were determined from the DNA. Here the sample has about 98,000 clones; about 90% occur a single time. The leading ten clones occupy approximately 5.8% of the sample. The donors were included in the validation cohort of over a hundred subjects, a group kept apart from the approximately 700-subject first cohort. The clonotype originates from a young man in good health and CMV-seropositive. Sequencing was done on a sample of PBMCs.

The sequenced DNA: TGTGCCAGCAGCTTTGGCTTCAGCGGCGGGAACATTCAGTACTTC. Protein translation: CASSFGFSGGNIQYF. This sequence uses TRBV5-8 and TRBJ2-4; the D gene is possibly TRBD2, with 5 bases matching. From the cysteine through the phenylalanine, the CDR3 covers 15 amino acids. This entry keeps only the CDR3 DNA: 45 bases, framed from base 1. From the germline V gene, CDR1 is SGHTS and CDR2 is YDEGEE. A distance of 16 bases separates the germline ends of V and J, which lose 2 bases and 7 bases respectively.